Listed below are T cell receptor beta chains from one sample, sequenced in a study of T cells in Graves' hyperthyroidism and ophthalmopathy. TCRdb reprocessed the multiplex PCR reads with MiXCR, giving one entry per CDR3 protein. Of about 680,000 distinct CDR3 sequences listed, about a third are singletons. The sequenced material came from blood. The source is a woman between 40 and 50 years old with Graves' hyperthyroidism. The CDR3 runs from the conserved cysteine through the conserved F or W. A D gene is named only where the DNA matches it firmly. The listing skips clone size in some rows; elsewhere it reads once, few, many or a size class.

CATSRFSGVTGELFF TGTGCCACCAGCAGATTCTCTGGGGTAACCGGGGAGCTGTTTTTT . . TRBJ2-2 TRBV15
CASSRGGTGESYEQYF TGTGCCAGCAGCCGGGGGGGGACAGGGGAGTCCTACGAGCAGTACTTC TRBD1 . TRBJ2-7 TRBV9
CASSLKAGFNSPLHF TGTGCCAGCAGCTTAAAGGCAGGGTTCAACTCACCCCTCCACTTT . many TRBJ1-6 TRBV7-9
CASSEEGRNYEQYF TGTGCCAGCAGTGAGGAGGGACGAAACTACGAGCAGTACTTC . many TRBJ2-7 TRBV25-1
CSATPGLAYEQYF TGCAGTGCTACCCCGGGACTAGCCTACGAGCAGTACTTC TRBD2 many TRBJ2-7 TRBV20-1
CASSLGVGAKGARGPLHF TGTGCCAGCAGCTTAGGGGTCGGGGCCAAGGGCGCCCGCGGGCCCCTCCACTTT . . TRBJ1-6 TRBV7-2
CASSHGTPGAGDSPLHF TGTGCCAGCAGCCACGGGACCCCGGGGGCCGGGGATTCACCCCTCCACTTT . many TRBJ1-6 TRBV7-2
CAISWDSRQEYVYTF TGTGCCATCAGTTGGGATTCGAGACAGGAGTATGTCTACACCTTC . . TRBJ1-2 TRBV10-3
CASRGQHSNQPQHF TGTGCCAGCCGAGGACAGCATAGCAATCAGCCCCAGCATTTT . many TRBJ1-5 TRBV19
CASRRGESQPQHF TGTGCCAGCAGAAGGGGGGAATCCCAGCCCCAGCATTTT . few TRBJ1-5 TRBV6-1
CASSLDAGELFF TGTGCTAGCAGCTTAGACGCAGGGGAGCTGTTTTTT . . TRBJ2-2 TRBV7-7
CSASTQSLSGNTIYF TGCAGTGCTAGTACGCAGAGCCTCTCTGGAAACACCATATATTTT . few TRBJ1-3 TRBV20-1
CSARDRDTAVNIQYF TGCAGTGCTAGAGACCGTGACACGGCGGTAAACATTCAGTACTTC . . TRBJ2-4 TRBV20-1
CSVALRVAGELFF TGCAGCGTTGCCTTACGGGTCGCCGGGGAGCTGTTTTTT . many TRBJ2-2 TRBV29-1
CASSVGAGTEAFF TGTGCCAGCAGCGTAGGGGCGGGCACTGAAGCTTTCTTT . many TRBJ1-1 TRBV9
CASSEGSSGANVLTF TGCGCCAGCAGCGAAGGGAGCTCTGGGGCCAACGTCCTGACTTTC . many TRBJ2-6 TRBV5-1
CSGTGNTGELFF TGCAGCGGAACAGGGAACACCGGGGAGCTGTTTTTT . many TRBJ2-2 TRBV29-1
CASSVSGRTEAFF TGTGCCAGCAGCGTCTCCGGGCGCACTGAAGCTTTCTTT . many TRBJ1-1 TRBV9
CASSPVSFGGYTF TGTGCCAGCTCACCAGTTAGTTTCGGTGGCTACACCTTC . . TRBJ1-2 TRBV18
CASTPRAGETQYF TGTGCCAGCACTCCCCGGGCGGGGGAGACCCAGTACTTC . many TRBJ2-5 TRBV2
CASRGTSEGNTIYF TGCGCCAGCAGGGGGACGTCGGAAGGAAACACCATATATTTT . . TRBJ1-3 TRBV5-1
CAISTADNTEAFF TGTGCCATTTCGACAGCTGATAACACTGAAGCTTTCTTT . few TRBJ1-1 TRBV6-5
CASSLDGQGIVQPQHF TGTGCCAGCAGCTTAGATGGGCAGGGGATCGTTCAGCCCCAGCATTTT . many TRBJ1-5 TRBV7-2
CASSGRDSGSPLHF TGTGCCAGCAGTGGCCGGGACAGCGGATCACCCCTCCACTTT TRBD1 . TRBJ1-6 TRBV2
CASSSSGGSYGEQFF TGTGCCAGCAGCTCTAGCGGAGGGAGTTACGGTGAGCAGTTCTTC TRBD2 . TRBJ2-1 TRBV7-6
CASSVERQGFGANVLTF TGTGCCAGCAGCGTAGAGAGACAGGGATTCGGGGCCAACGTCCTGACTTTC TRBD1 many TRBJ2-6 TRBV9
CASSQDVGTGGEQYF TGCGCCAGCAGCCAAGATGTGGGGACAGGGGGCGAGCAGTACTTC TRBD1 . TRBJ2-7 TRBV4-3
CASSQRPYQEQYF TGTGCCAGCAGCCAACGGCCGTATCAAGAGCAGTACTTC . many TRBJ2-7 TRBV14
CASSGSGLKNIQYF TGTGCCAGCAGCGGTAGCGGCCTCAAAAACATTCAGTACTTC . . TRBJ2-4 TRBV9
CASSQESNTGELFF TGTGCCAGCAGCCAAGAATCGAACACCGGGGAGCTGTTTTTT . . TRBJ2-2 TRBV14
CSVRDGTNGDTEAFF TGCAGCGTCCGGGACGGAACTAACGGAGACACTGAAGCTTTCTTT . many TRBJ1-1 TRBV29-1
CASSYGSTYEQYF TGTGCCAGCAGTTACGGCAGCACCTACGAGCAGTACTTC . few TRBJ2-7 TRBV6-9
CASSAWTGSYTEAFF TGCGCCAGCAGCGCATGGACAGGGAGCTACACTGAAGCTTTCTTT TRBD1 . TRBJ1-1 TRBV5-1
CASGGQGHPSNQPQHF TGTGCCAGCGGAGGACAAGGCCATCCGAGCAATCAGCCCCAGCATTTT . many TRBJ1-5 TRBV2
CSAPAPGKETQYF TGCAGTGCCCCCGCCCCGGGGAAAGAGACCCAGTACTTC . few TRBJ2-5 TRBV20-1
CASSIFPGDTEAFF TGTGCCAGTAGTATTTTCCCGGGAGACACTGAAGCTTTCTTT . . TRBJ1-1 TRBV19
CASTIAGGTSYEQYF TGTGCCAGCACCATAGCCGGAGGGACCTCCTACGAGCAGTACTTC . . TRBJ2-7 TRBV6-5
CASSQKPAGAGGNTIYF TGTGCCAGTAGCCAAAAACCCGCCGGGGCGGGAGGAAACACCATATATTTT . few TRBJ1-3 TRBV19
CASSIKPRTAGELFF TGTGCCAGCAGTATTAAGCCCCGTACAGCCGGGGAGCTGTTTTTT . few TRBJ2-2 TRBV13
CASSPTLEFYEQYF TGTGCCAGCAGTCCGACCTTGGAGTTCTACGAGCAGTACTTC . . TRBJ2-7 TRBV27
CASSVQVGNSPFGTEAFF TGTGCCAGCAGTGTCCAGGTGGGTAACTCCCCGTTTGGCACTGAAGCTTTCTTT . few TRBJ1-1 TRBV12-3/TRBV12-4
CASSLTWTSGRSEQFF TGTGCCAGCAGCTTAACTTGGACTAGCGGGAGGAGTGAGCAGTTCTTC TRBD2 . TRBJ2-1 TRBV7-3
CASSEGTLDSYEQYF TGTGCCAGCAGTGAAGGGACACTGGACTCCTACGAGCAGTACTTC . . TRBJ2-7 TRBV2
CASARDGFLSNQPQHF TGTGCCAGCGCCCGGGATGGTTTCCTGAGCAATCAGCCCCAGCATTTT . many TRBJ1-5 TRBV7-2
CASSYTGAGGYTF TGTGCCAGCAGTTATACCGGGGCAGGTGGCTACACCTTC . few TRBJ1-2 TRBV6-2/TRBV6-3